Following are 4 T cell receptor beta chains from one sample sequenced in a study of blood T cells in healthy people across ages. Through a sample-barcoded 5' primer and a J-beta primer mix, a second PCR was run for 7 to 11 cycles. TCRdb called the 5' RACE reads again in MiXCR, with one record for every CDR3 protein. The sample gives around 800,000 distinct CDR3 sequences, about 42% of which show up once; approximately 19% is in the top ten. The sample taken for sequencing was blood. Every receptor here comes from a man in his sixties in good health.

The chain carries TRBV29-1 and TRBJ1-2, with D tentatively TRBD1 (5 bases). CDR1 and CDR2 from the germline V gene are SQVTM and ANQGSEA. The CDR3 is made up of 15 amino acids. Between the trimmed V and J ends, which lost 3 bases and 7 bases, there was a span of 21 bases. As DNA, the CDR3 is TGCAGCGTTGATGGGGGGACTGCCTCTTTTTTTGGCTACACCTTC. It is translated as CSVDGGTASFFGYTF.

V is TRBV5-1 and J is TRBJ2-5, with 7 nucleotides matching TRBD1. Germline CDR1 SGHRS, CDR2 YFSETQ. The CDR3 runs 18 residues. Unmatched junction bases numbered 16, after V lost 0 bases and J lost 5 bases. The DNA of the CDR3 is TGCGCCAGCAGCTTGGTTCCGGGACAGATTAAGGTAGAGGAGACCCAGTACTTC. The encoded protein is CASSLVPGQIKVEETQYF.

The chain recombines TRBV29-1 with TRBJ1-4; no definite D call. V lost 6 bases and J lost 10, with 18 bases in between. Germline-derived CDR1 and CDR2 are SQVTM and ANQGSEA. The CDR3 has 13 amino acids. CDR3 amino acids: CSVVDGEIGKLFF. The CDR3 region has the DNA TGCAGCGTGGTAGACGGAGAGATCGGAAAACTGTTTTTT.

As for this clonotype: Sequence at one end of the junction differs from germline and may be a read error. The chain has TRBV20-1 and TRBJ2-3, with 7 positions matching TRBD1. Germline CDR1 DFQATT, CDR2 SNEGSKA (reference sequence). The CDR3 length is 15 residues. The CDR3 nucleotides are TGCAGTGCGCCCGAGAGGGGACAGCGTTCAGATAGGCAGTATTTT. Protein: CSAPERGQRSDRQYF.